In this sample, the clone carrying this T cell receptor beta chain turned up a few times. The antigen is unknown. TCRdb reprocessed the RACE reads with MiXCR, giving one entry per CDR3 protein. The profile shows 150,000 to 200,000 distinct CDR3 sequences, about 14% of them singletons. Specified time point: patch test 1, 2 weeks after DPC sensitization. Noted treatment: therapeutic diphenylcyclopropenone sensitization with weekly scalp DPC. With V trimmed by 0 bases and J by 1 base, 9 bases remained unmatched. The CDR3 has 18 amino acids. Germline V lookup: CDR1 SGDLS, CDR2 YYNGEE. The sample originates from a study of human T cells and chemical hapten exposure. General study findings and limits: TCRs whose frequency exceeded 1 in 1000 remained the same following DPC sensitization.

V is TRBV9 and J is TRBJ2-2; TRBD2 matches 7 bases. The TCR originated in a woman under 40 with alopecia areata. Some clones in this sample may be carry-over from other donors' samples. The specimen comprised whole blood, sampled in connection with sensitization to the hapten diphenylcyclopropenone (DPC). The CDR3 spells CASSVVSGGSQNTGELFF. The CDR3 bases are TGTGCCAGCAGCGTAGTGTCAGGCGGGAGTCAGAACACCGGGGAGCTGTTTTTT.